Each of the 19 T cell receptor beta chains below was sequenced from the same sample in a study of shared clonotypes between healthy human individuals. Libraries were prepared by immunoSEQ multiplex PCR; TCRdb keeps only in-frame clonotypes and omits some of them. This table holds 500,000 or so clones, about 96% found once. The sample consisted of naive CD4+ T cells sorted from blood. Noted subset: CD45RA+ positively selected. These TCRs come from a woman aged 30 to 39 in good health.

This clone appeared once. The chain is built from TRBV19 and TRBJ2-1; 7 bases match TRBD1. From germline, CDR1 is LNHDA and CDR2 SQIVND (reference sequence). This CDR3 is built from 15 residues. Losses at the gene ends were 6 bases for V and 0 bases for J; bases not matched to a gene: 5. CDR3 DNA: TGTGCCAGTAGCCAGGGACAGATCTCCTACAATGAGCAGTTCTTC. It is translated as CASSQGQISYNEQFF.

The chain joins TRBV28 to TRBJ2-7, with D possibly matching TRBD2 (6 bases). The length of the CDR3 is 18 residues. The V gene lost 5 bases and the J gene lost 1 base, with 24 bases spanning the gap. CDR1 and CDR2 from the germline V gene are MDHEN and SYDVKM. In DNA form, the CDR3 reads TGTGCCAGCAGTCCCTTAATGGGGGGAGGAGAAGGGTCCTACGAGCAGTACTTC. It encodes CASSPLMGGGEGSYEQYF.

The V call is TRBV10-3, the J call TRBJ1-4, with TRBD1 matching 7 bases. The germline CDR1 and CDR2 sequences are ENHRY and SYGVKD. This CDR3 is built from 16 residues. V trimming: 0 bases; J trimming: 8 bases; junction bases outside the gene matches: 9. CDR3: CAISESEDRRIEKLFF. The CDR3 nucleotides are TGTGCCATCAGTGAGTCGGAGGACAGGCGGATCGAAAAACTGTTTTTT.

The V gene is TRBV7-8, the J gene TRBJ2-1; D possibly corresponds to TRBD1 (7 bases). With 5 bases removed from V and 6 bases from J, the gap between germline ends came to 17 bases. Germline assignment: CDR1 SGHVS and CDR2 FQNEAQ. This CDR3 spans 15 amino acids. The CDR3 DNA sequence: TGTGCCAGCAGCAGAGACAGGGACTTCGGCAATGAGCAGTTCTTC. Residues: CASSRDRDFGNEQFF.

The chain couples TRBV6-4 to TRBJ2-2; 9 nucleotides align to TRBD1. V lost 0 bases and J lost 4; bases outside the gene matches: 3. Germline values: CDR1 MRHNA, CDR2 SNTAGT. There are 16 residues in the CDR3. The CDR3 reads CASSDSTGGVTGELFF. DNA of the CDR3: TGTGCCAGCAGTGACTCTACAGGGGGCGTCACCGGGGAGCTGTTTTTT.

The chain employs TRBV28 and TRBJ1-1; D remains ambiguous. Between the trimmed V and J ends, which lost 7 bases and 6 bases, there was a span of 9 bases. Germline V gene lookup returns CDR1 MDHEN and CDR2 SYDVKM. There are 11 residues in the CDR3. The CDR3 protein is CASTQRSEAFF. In DNA, the CDR3 is TGTGCCAGCACCCAAAGGTCTGAAGCTTTCTTT.

The gene calls are TRBV11-2 and TRBJ2-6; D is perhaps TRBD1 or TRBD2 (5 bases each). This CDR3 spans 19 amino acids. Trimming removed 5 bases at V and 3 bases at J, with 23 bases between. Germline CDR1 is SGHAT and CDR2 is FQNNGV. The CDR3 coding sequence is TGTGCCAGCAGCCCCGTGGGGGTTTTTAGACGCATTGGGGCCAACGTCCTGACTTTC. It encodes CASSPVGVFRRIGANVLTF. The variable domain in full, with the rest retrieved from reference TRBV11-2 and TRBJ2-6, is EAGVAQSPRYKIIEKRQSVAFWCNPISGHATLYWYQQILGQGPKLLIQFQNNGVVDDSQLPKDRFSAERLKGVDSTLKIQPAKLEDSAVYLCASSPVGVFRRIGANVLTFGAGSRLTVL.

The J gene is TRBJ2-2, the V gene TRBV9; D not resolved. Trimming took 4 bases from V and 0 from J, leaving 10 bases between them. The CDR3 has 15 amino acids. Germline V lookup: CDR1 SGDLS, CDR2 YYNGEE. This CDR3 is CASSPAGTNTGELFF. In DNA form, the CDR3 reads TGTGCCAGCAGCCCAGCCGGCACGAACACCGGGGAGCTGTTTTTT.

The chain joins TRBV4-2 to TRBJ2-3; 7 nucleotides match TRBD2. CDR3 length: 16 residues. Germline V gives CDR1 LGHNA, CDR2 YNFKEQ. V shed 0 bases and J 0 bases; nucleotides not matched to a gene: 3. The chain's CDR3 is CASSQEGGSSTDTQYF. The CDR3 DNA is TGTGCCAGCAGCCAAGAGGGGGGGTCTAGCACAGATACGCAGTATTTT.

The rearrangement links TRBV2 to TRBJ1-1, with D possibly matching TRBD1 (6 bases). V was trimmed by 5 bases and J by 5 bases, leaving 18 bases between them. The germline V gene has CDR1 SNHLY and CDR2 FYNNEI. There are 15 residues in the CDR3. In DNA, the CDR3 is TGTGCCAGCAGTTCCCCGGACAGCCTTTCGACTGAAGCTTTCTTT. Amino acid sequence: CASSSPDSLSTEAFF.

This chain links TRBV4-2 with TRBJ2-7; TRBD2 agrees at 9 bases. The CDR3 covers 16 residues. Germline V CDR1 and CDR2: LGHNA, YNFKEQ. The V and J ends lost 1 base and 3 bases, in that order; junction bases with no gene match: 7. The CDR3 protein is CASSQAQGTSSYEQYF. The CDR3 nucleotides read TGTGCCAGCAGCCAAGCACAAGGGACTAGCAGCTACGAGCAGTACTTC.

The chain is built from TRBV6-1 and TRBJ2-1; TRBD1 matches 11 bases. Germline values: CDR1 MNHNS, CDR2 SASEGT. This CDR3 is 15 amino acids long. V lost 8 bases, J lost 5 bases, and 8 bases stayed unmatched. CDR3 loop: CASLRRTGGHNEQFF. DNA of the CDR3: TGTGCCAGCCTCCGGCGGACAGGGGGCCACAATGAGCAGTTCTTC.

CDR3 in amino acids: CASSERTGGLAQYF. CDR3 in DNA: TGTGCCAGCAGTGAGAGGACAGGGGGCTTGGCCCAGTACTTC. The rearrangement links TRBV25-1 to TRBJ2-5; 11 bases are shared with TRBD1. The CDR3 contains 14 residues. V trimming: 3 bases; J trimming: 9 bases; junction bases outside the gene matches: 6. In germline, CDR1 is MGHDK, CDR2 SYGVNS. Full variable domain (missing parts from reference TRBV25-1 and TRBJ2-5): EADIYQTPRYLVIGTGKKITLECSQTMGHDKMYWYQQDPGMELHLIHYSYGVNSTEKGDLSSESTVSRIRTEHFPLTLESARPSHTSQYLCASSERTGGLAQYFGPGTRLLVL.

In nucleotides, the CDR3 is TGTGCCAGCAGTTACGCTAGCGACTCCTACAATGAGCAGTTCTTC. It translates to CASSYASDSYNEQFF. The J gene is TRBJ2-1, the V gene TRBV6-5; D perhaps matches TRBD2 (6 bases). Germline values: CDR1 MNHEY, CDR2 SVGAGI. CDR3 length equals 15 residues. The ends were cut back, 2 bases at V and 0 bases at J, with 8 bases in the middle.

This rearrangement joins TRBV4-2 to TRBJ2-2; 8 bases line up with TRBD2. CDR1 LGHNA and CDR2 YNFKEQ come from the germline V gene. This CDR3 has 16 amino acids. V trimming: 4 bases; J trimming: 4 bases; junction bases outside the gene matches: 8. Written as DNA, the CDR3 is TGTGCCAGCAGCCCGGTCGTTACTAGCGGCACCGGGGAGCTGTTTTTT. Its translation is CASSPVVTSGTGELFF.

The chain is built from TRBV28 and TRBJ1-1; D is undetermined. Germline V gene sequence: CDR1 MDHEN, CDR2 SYDVKM. This CDR3 is built from 12 residues. V was shortened by 5 bases and J by 4 bases, with 8 bases between the two germline ends. In DNA form, the CDR3 reads TGTGCCAGCAGTCGTGCGGGCACTGAAGCTTTCTTT. Protein sequence: CASSRAGTEAFF. Complete variable domain (other parts from reference TRBV28 and TRBJ1-1): DVKVTQSSRYLVKRTGEKVFLECVQDMDHENMFWYRQDPGLGLRLIYFSYDVKMKEKGDIPEGYSVSREKKERFSLILESASTNQTSMYLCASSRAGTEAFFGQGTRLTVV.

The chain links TRBV9 to TRBJ2-5; D not certain. The better agreement between TRBJ2-7 and the DNA end casts doubt on the J call. This CDR3 contains 15 residues. Germline-derived CDR1 and CDR2 are SGDLS and YYNGEE. The CDR3 loop is CASSVAPGLSYEQYF. CDR3 DNA sequence: TGTGCCAGCAGCGTAGCTCCCGGGCTCTCCTACGAGCAGTACTTC.

The chain uses TRBV7-9 and TRBJ1-1; a weak D match, TRBD1 (5 bases). CDR3 length equals 14 residues. CDR1 is SEHNR and CDR2 is FQNEAQ in the germline V gene (reference sequence). The V end lost 3 bases, the J end lost 0 bases, and 8 bases lay between the germline ends. The CDR3 loop reads CASSLVQVNTEAFF. CDR3 nucleotide sequence: TGTGCCAGCAGCTTGGTACAGGTGAACACTGAAGCTTTCTTT.

This clone occurred once. The V gene is TRBV5-1, the J gene TRBJ2-5, with TRBD1 matching over 8 bases. The CDR3 contains 16 residues. V trimming: 0 bases; J trimming: 5 bases; junction bases outside the gene matches: 9. Germline V gene data show CDR1 as SGHRS and CDR2 as YFSETQ. In DNA form, the CDR3 reads TGCGCCAGCAGCTTGGAAAGCGGACAGGGTTCGGAGACCCAGTACTTC. This codes for CASSLESGQGSETQYF.